The 27 T cell receptor beta chains listed next were all sequenced from one sample in a study of cytomegalovirus exposure and HLA in healthy donors. Primers for the PCR totalled 60 Vbeta and 13 Jbeta. Assay: immunoSEQ multiplex PCR; the TCRdb copy retains only in-frame clones and omits some. The table shows 150,000 to 180,000 clones, with 75% occurring only once. Input material: PBMCs. These receptors all come from a man aged 18 to 30 in good health and CMV-seronegative.

The chain uses TRBV5-1 and TRBJ1-3; D is undetermined. The CDR3 consists of 15 residues. V was clipped by 0 bases and J by 0 bases, with 7 bases between them. Germline CDR1 and CDR2: SGHRS and YFSETQ. The CDR3 reads CASSLGQASGNTIYF. The DNA of the CDR3 is TGCGCCAGCAGCTTGGGGCAGGCCTCTGGAAACACCATATATTTT.

The sample holds one count of this clone. V is TRBV7-6 and J is TRBJ2-1; TRBD2 matches 7 bases. After removal of 8 bases from V and 9 bases from J, the junction contained 7 bases not matched to a gene. This CDR3 comprises 12 residues. CDR1 and CDR2 from the germline V gene are SGHVS and FNYEAQ. This chain's CDR3 is CASGGRGPEQFF. The CDR3 nucleotides read TGTGCCAGCGGGGGGAGGGGTCCTGAGCAGTTCTTC.

The rearrangement uses TRBV28 and TRBJ2-1; tentative D call: TRBD1 (5 bases). Germline V gives CDR1 MDHEN, CDR2 SYDVKM. Between the trimmed V and J ends, which lost 6 bases and 13 bases, there was a span of 22 bases. This CDR3 is 14 amino acids long. CDR3 DNA sequence: TGTGCCAGCAGCCACTCCACCGACAGCTTCAAACAGTTCTTC. Its protein product is CASSHSTDSFKQFF.

CDR3 coding DNA: TGTGCCAGCAGGGGGAAAGCGGGAGGGCCCAAAGATACGCAGTATTTT. Protein: CASRGKAGGPKDTQYF. The rearrangement joins TRBV5-4 to TRBJ2-3, with 10 positions matching TRBD2. J was trimmed by 5 bases and V by 5 bases; bases with no gene match: 11. The CDR3 has 16 residues. Germline-derived CDR1 and CDR2 are SGHNT and YYREEE (reference sequence).

The CDR3 bases are TGTGCCAGCAGTGATGTGCCCCCAGTCTACGAGCAGTACTTC. Translation: CASSDVPPVYEQYF. The chain combines TRBV6-1 with TRBJ2-7; D is undetermined. V lost 3 bases, J lost 3 bases, and 12 bases lay in between. Germline CDR1 reads MNHNS; CDR2 reads SASEGT. This CDR3 has 14 amino acids.

This chain links TRBV6-5 with TRBJ2-7, with D unresolved. There are 14 residues in the CDR3. Germline CDR1 and CDR2: MNHEY and SVGAGI. V lost 7 bases and J 1 base, leaving 14 bases between the germline ends. CDR3 sequence: CASNPSWSSYEQYF. For the CDR3, the DNA is TGTGCCAGCAACCCCAGTTGGTCATCCTACGAGCAGTACTTC.

CDR3: CASSTRWGGWEETQYF. The CDR3 DNA sequence: TGTGCCAGTAGTACCCGATGGGGAGGCTGGGAAGAGACCCAGTACTTC. The chain joins TRBV19 to TRBJ2-5, with D perhaps matching TRBD2 (6 bases). Trimming stripped 4 bases from V and 3 bases from J, with 18 bases between. This CDR3 has 16 amino acids. The germline V gene has CDR1 LNHDA and CDR2 SQIVND (reference sequence).

This chain joins TRBV2 and TRBJ2-7; maybe TRBD2 (6 bases). Germline assignment: CDR1 SNHLY and CDR2 FYNNEI. The CDR3 covers 13 residues. CDR3 sequence reads: CAAGLFPAYEQYF. CDR3 nucleotides: TGTGCAGCAGGACTATTCCCAGCCTACGAGCAGTACTTC. Complete variable domain (other parts from reference TRBV2 and TRBJ2-7): EPEVTQTPSHQVTQMGQEVILRCVPISNHLYFYWYRQILGQKVEFLVSFYNNEISEKSEIFDDQFSVERPDGSNFTLKIRSTKLEDSAMYFCAAGLFPAYEQYFGPGTRLTVT.

The chain joins TRBV21-1 to TRBJ2-3; the table assigns TRBD2, which was not confirmed against the DNA. TRBV21-1 is listed as a pseudogene. This CDR3 is 19 amino acids long. The CDR3 spells CASSKRGLAGVLPTDTQYF. For the CDR3, the DNA is TGTGCCAGCAGCAAGAGGGGACTAGCGGGAGTCTTACCAACAGATACGCAGTATTTT.

V usage is TRBV12-5 and J usage is TRBJ2-3; the D gene is possibly TRBD1 (5 bases). The CDR3 is made up of 14 amino acids. Germline CDR1 and CDR2: LGHNT and FRNRAP. The V gene lost 2 bases and the J gene lost 1 base, with 7 bases spanning the gap. The CDR3 coding sequence is TGTGCTAGTGGTTTGTCCAGGGGCACAGATACGCAGTATTTT. Its translation: CASGLSRGTDTQYF.

The chain has TRBV29-1 and TRBJ1-1; D is unresolved. Trimming cost V 4 bases and J 3 bases, with 9 bases left between them. The CDR3 runs to 12 residues. Germline V gene sequence: CDR1 SQVTM, CDR2 ANQGSEA. The CDR3 region is CSVVREDTEAFF. In nucleotides, the CDR3 is TGCAGCGTTGTTAGGGAGGACACTGAAGCTTTCTTT.

The CDR3 bases are TGTGCCAGCAGAGACAGCTATTCACCCCTCCACTTT. This gives the protein CASRDSYSPLHF. This chain joins TRBV2 and TRBJ1-6; tentative D call: TRBD1 (5 bases). Trimming stripped 6 bases from V and 8 bases from J, with 8 bases between. The CDR3 is made up of 12 amino acids. The germline V gene has CDR1 SNHLY and CDR2 FYNNEI. The complete variable domain, with remaining parts taken from reference TRBV2 and TRBJ1-6, reads EPEVTQTPSHQVTQMGQEVILRCVPISNHLYFYWYRQILGQKVEFLVSFYNNEISEKSEIFDDQFSVERPDGSNFTLKIRSTKLEDSAMYFCASRDSYSPLHFGNGTRLTVT.

This chain connects TRBV6-5 to TRBJ2-5, with D possibly being TRBD2 (7 bases). The ends were cut back, 2 bases at V and 1 base at J, with 8 bases in the middle. The CDR3 has 14 amino acids. CDR1 and CDR2 from the germline V gene are MNHEY and SVGAGI. Here the CDR3 reads CASSYRGGQETQYF. DNA for the CDR3: TGTGCCAGCAGTTACAGGGGGGGCCAAGAGACCCAGTACTTC.

The rearrangement uses TRBV27 and TRBJ2-7; 9 bases fit TRBD1. Germline V gene sequence: CDR1 MNHEY, CDR2 SMNVEV (reference sequence). The CDR3 loop spans 13 amino acids. Losses at the gene ends were 6 bases for V and 5 bases for J; bases not matched to a gene: 5. The CDR3 DNA reads as TGTGCCAGCAGATGGACAGGGGCTCACGAGCAGTACTTC. Its protein product is CASRWTGAHEQYF.

V gene TRBV11-3 combines with J gene TRBJ1-1; D remains ambiguous. The CDR3 covers 13 residues. V shed 4 bases and J shed 6 bases, with 12 bases lying between them. The V gene's germline CDR1 is SGHNT and CDR2 YENEEA. CDR3 amino acids: CASSYEGGAEAFF. CDR3 nucleotide sequence: TGTGCCAGCAGCTACGAGGGTGGGGCTGAAGCTTTCTTT.

V usage is TRBV28 and J usage is TRBJ1-5, with 7 bases fitting TRBD1. This CDR3 comprises 16 residues. Germline CDR1 reads MDHEN; CDR2 reads SYDVKM. The V and J ends lost 6 bases and 0 bases, in that order; junction bases with no gene match: 8. The CDR3 here is CASRPHPGGSNQPQHF. CDR3 nucleotide sequence: TGTGCCAGCAGACCACACCCAGGGGGTAGCAATCAGCCCCAGCATTTT.

This clone was observed a handful of times. The rearrangement links TRBV2 to TRBJ1-5, with 9 bases aligning to TRBD1. Germline CDR1 is SNHLY and CDR2 is FYNNEI. The junction had 9 bases not matched to a gene; V was cut back by 1 base and J by 8 bases. CDR3 size: 16 residues. CDR3 DNA: TGTGCCAGCAGTGAAGGCCGCGGGACAGGGTTAAAGCCCCAGCATTTT. Translation: CASSEGRGTGLKPQHF.

The gene calls are TRBV28 and TRBJ1-5, with D possibly matching TRBD1 (5 bases). V gave up 1 base and J gave up 0 bases, with 19 bases separating them. The germline V gene has CDR1 MDHEN and CDR2 SYDVKM. The CDR3 is 19 residues long. CDR3 loop: CASSLSKGSGVYSNQPQHF. As DNA, the CDR3 is TGTGCCAGCAGTTTATCAAAGGGGAGCGGGGTTTATAGCAATCAGCCCCAGCATTTT.

The J gene is TRBJ2-2, the V gene TRBV5-1; tentatively, D is TRBD2 (6 bases). The CDR3 totals 17 residues. CDR1 is SGHRS and CDR2 is YFSETQ in the germline V gene. The V end was cut by 4 bases, the J end by 6 bases, with 22 bases between. DNA for the CDR3: TGCGCCAGCAGCCCCAGCTACGTCGCGGGATCTCCCGGGGAGCTGTTTTTT. It translates to CASSPSYVAGSPGELFF. Based on the CDR3 plus reference TRBV5-1 and TRBJ2-2, the full variable domain is KAGVTQTPRYLIKTRGQQVTLSCSPISGHRSVSWYQQTPGQGLQFLFEYFSETQRNKGNFPGRFSGRQFSNSRSEMNVSTLELGDSALYLCASSPSYVAGSPGELFFGEGSRLTVL.

The V and J genes are TRBV6-1 and TRBJ2-3, with 9 bases lining up with TRBD1. Trimming at V came to 6 bases and at J to 5 bases, leaving 9 bases not matched to a gene. The CDR3 has 15 amino acids. The V gene's germline CDR1 is MNHNS and CDR2 SASEGT. CDR3 bases: TGTGCCAGCAGCCCGGGACAGGGAAGTGGAGATACGCAGTATTTT. Amino acid sequence: CASSPGQGSGDTQYF.

This clone has a handful of counts. The J gene is TRBJ2-5, the V gene TRBV11-2, with D maybe TRBD1 (6 bases). The CDR3 runs to 17 residues. Germline V gene data show CDR1 as SGHAT and CDR2 as FQNNGV. Trimming stripped 1 base from V and 0 bases from J, with 15 bases between. CDR3 bases: TGTGCCAGCAGCTTAGGGGCGGGCGGACAGTACCAAGAGACCCAGTACTTC. It codes for CASSLGAGGQYQETQYF.

V usage is TRBV9 and J usage is TRBJ2-1; 10 bases map to TRBD2. V shed 0 bases and J 8 bases; nucleotides not matched to a gene: 5. Germline CDR1 is SGDLS and CDR2 is YYNGEE. This CDR3 has 15 amino acids. DNA of the CDR3: TGTGCCAGCAGCGTAGGGGCTAGCGGGAGCCATGAGCAGTTCTTC. It codes for CASSVGASGSHEQFF.

The chain couples TRBV6-1 to TRBJ2-7; the match to TRBD1 covers 7 bases. Per the germline V gene, CDR1 is MNHNS and CDR2 is SASEGT. The CDR3 spans 14 residues. Trimming removed 7 bases from V and 3 bases from J; junction bases left unmatched: 9. For the CDR3, the DNA is TGTGCCAGCACGAACTTCGGGACAGACTACGAGCAGTACTTC. The encoded protein is CASTNFGTDYEQYF.

J is TRBJ2-1 and V is TRBV6-4; 9 positions match TRBD2. V shed 5 bases and J 8 bases; nucleotides not matched to a gene: 7. The CDR3 runs to 14 residues. Germline CDR1 reads MRHNA; CDR2 reads SNTAGT. The CDR3 DNA reads as TGTGCCAGCAGTACCGGGACTAGCAGCTATGAGCAGTTCTTC. Its protein product is CASSTGTSSYEQFF.

The rearrangement links TRBV19 to TRBJ2-6; tentatively, D is TRBD2 (5 bases). V lost 6 bases to trimming and J lost 0 bases, with 9 bases between them. The CDR3 contains 15 residues. Germline loops: CDR1 LNHDA, CDR2 SQIVND (reference sequence). The CDR3 DNA is TGTGCCAGTAGACCAACTAGCTCTGGGGCCAACGTCCTGACTTTC. Amino acid sequence: CASRPTSSGANVLTF.

The V gene is TRBV9, the J gene TRBJ2-1; D remains unclear. Germline CDR1 SGDLS, CDR2 YYNGEE. V lost 3 bases, J lost 3 bases, and 7 bases lay in between. The CDR3 has 13 residues. The CDR3 region is CASSATGYNEQFF. The CDR3, as DNA: TGTGCCAGCAGCGCGACGGGCTACAATGAGCAGTTCTTC.

The J gene is TRBJ1-5, the V gene TRBV27; 11 bases agree with TRBD1. Unmatched junction bases numbered 4, after V lost 5 bases and J lost 4 bases. The CDR3 is 15 residues long. Germline CDR1 is MNHEY and CDR2 is SMNVEV (reference sequence). The CDR3 spells CASSGQGASNQPQHF. The CDR3, as DNA: TGTGCCAGCAGTGGACAGGGGGCGTCGAATCAGCCCCAGCATTTT.